This T cell receptor (beta chain) was obtained from a study of regulatory T cells. Amplification used 52 TRBV primers and 13 TRBJ primers. This table comes from immunoSEQ multiplex PCR, and its TCRdb copy is limited to in-frame clones, with some not included. The sample includes around 29,000 clones, over 90% seen only once; the top ten take 0.75% to 1%. Per germline, CDR1 MDHEN and CDR2 SYDVKM. The CDR3 totals 15 residues. V was clipped by 4 bases and J by 7 bases; unmatched bases: 12. Patients aged 2 to 39 years had fewer naive T cells. Worth noting for this clone: Its antigen is as yet unknown.

Study-wide points: In CD3G-deficient patients, conventional CD4+ T cells were enriched for hydrophobic CDR3 residues at positions 6 and 7.

The genes are TRBV28 and TRBJ2-7, with 8 bases matching TRBD1. Sequenced material: conventional CD4+ T cells sorted from blood. This receptor was identified in a child aged 2-15 years with CD3G deficiency. In DNA, the CDR3 is TGTGCCAGCAGTTCCCAAGGACAGGGTTATCAAGAGCAGTACTTC. It specifies CASSSQGQGYQEQYF.